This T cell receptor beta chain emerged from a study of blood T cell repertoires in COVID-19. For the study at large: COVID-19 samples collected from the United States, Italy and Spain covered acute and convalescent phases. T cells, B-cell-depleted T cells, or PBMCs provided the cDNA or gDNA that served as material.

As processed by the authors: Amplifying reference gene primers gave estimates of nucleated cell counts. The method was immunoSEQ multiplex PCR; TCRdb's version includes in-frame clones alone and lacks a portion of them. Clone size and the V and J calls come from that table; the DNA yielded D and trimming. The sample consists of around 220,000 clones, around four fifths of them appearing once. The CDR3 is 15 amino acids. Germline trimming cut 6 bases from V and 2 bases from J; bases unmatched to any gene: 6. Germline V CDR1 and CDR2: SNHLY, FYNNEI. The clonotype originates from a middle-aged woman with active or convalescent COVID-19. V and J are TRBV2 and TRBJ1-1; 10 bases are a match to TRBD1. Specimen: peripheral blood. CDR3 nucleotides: TGTGCCAGCAGGTCGGGACAGGGGCTAAACACTGAAGCTTTCTTT. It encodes CASRSGQGLNTEAFF.